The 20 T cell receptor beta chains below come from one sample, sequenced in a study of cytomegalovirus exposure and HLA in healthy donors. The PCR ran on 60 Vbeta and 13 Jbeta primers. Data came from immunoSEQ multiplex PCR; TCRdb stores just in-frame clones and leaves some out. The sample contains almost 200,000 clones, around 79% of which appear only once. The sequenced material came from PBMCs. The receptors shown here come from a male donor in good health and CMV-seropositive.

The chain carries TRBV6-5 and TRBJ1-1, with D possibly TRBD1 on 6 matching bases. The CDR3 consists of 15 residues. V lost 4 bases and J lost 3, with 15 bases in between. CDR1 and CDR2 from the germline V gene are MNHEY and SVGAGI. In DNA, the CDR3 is TGTGCCAGCAGTTCCCCTAGGACAGCCTACACTGAAGCTTTCTTT. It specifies CASSSPRTAYTEAFF.

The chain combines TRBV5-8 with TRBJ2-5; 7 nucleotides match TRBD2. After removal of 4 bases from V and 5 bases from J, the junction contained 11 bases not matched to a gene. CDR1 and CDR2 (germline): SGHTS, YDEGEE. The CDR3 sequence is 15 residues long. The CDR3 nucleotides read TGTGCCAGCAGCCCGGGAAGACTAGCATTGGAGACCCAGTACTTC. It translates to CASSPGRLALETQYF.

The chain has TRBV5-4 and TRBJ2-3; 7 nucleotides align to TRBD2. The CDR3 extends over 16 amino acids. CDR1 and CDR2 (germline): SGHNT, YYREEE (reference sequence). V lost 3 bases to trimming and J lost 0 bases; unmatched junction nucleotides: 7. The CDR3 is CASSSQLAVSTDTQYF. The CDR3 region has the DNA TGTGCCAGCAGCTCGCAGCTAGCGGTTAGCACAGATACGCAGTATTTT.

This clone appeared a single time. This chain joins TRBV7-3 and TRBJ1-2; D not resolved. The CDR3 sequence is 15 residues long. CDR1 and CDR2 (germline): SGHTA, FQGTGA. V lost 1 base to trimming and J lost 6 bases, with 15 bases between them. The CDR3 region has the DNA TGTGCCAGCAGCTTAAGGGCGCAGTCTTCTGATGGCTACACCTTC. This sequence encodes CASSLRAQSSDGYTF.

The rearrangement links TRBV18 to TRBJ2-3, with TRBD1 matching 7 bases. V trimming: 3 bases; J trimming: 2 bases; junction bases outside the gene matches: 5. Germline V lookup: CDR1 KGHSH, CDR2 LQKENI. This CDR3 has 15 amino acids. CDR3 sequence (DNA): TGTGCCAGCTCACCCTCCGGGACAGTCACAGATACGCAGTATTTT. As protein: CASSPSGTVTDTQYF.

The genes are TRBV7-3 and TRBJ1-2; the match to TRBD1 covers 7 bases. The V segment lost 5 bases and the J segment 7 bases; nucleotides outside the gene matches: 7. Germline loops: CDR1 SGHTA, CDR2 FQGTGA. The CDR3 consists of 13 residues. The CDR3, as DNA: TGTGCCAGCAGCAAAACAGGGGAACGTGGCTACACCTTC. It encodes CASSKTGERGYTF.

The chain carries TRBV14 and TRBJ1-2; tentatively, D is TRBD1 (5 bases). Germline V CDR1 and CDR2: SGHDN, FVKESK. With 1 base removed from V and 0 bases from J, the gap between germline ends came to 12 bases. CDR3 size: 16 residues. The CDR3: CASSQGRGHPNYGYTF. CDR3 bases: TGTGCCAGCAGCCAAGGAAGGGGCCATCCTAACTATGGCTACACCTTC.

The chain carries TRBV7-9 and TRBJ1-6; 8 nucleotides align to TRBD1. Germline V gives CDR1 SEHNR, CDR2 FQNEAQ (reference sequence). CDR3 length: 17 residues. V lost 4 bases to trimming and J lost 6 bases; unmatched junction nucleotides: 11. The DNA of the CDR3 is TGTGCCAGCAGCTACTGGACAGGGACGATAGTTAATTCACCCCTCCACTTT. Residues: CASSYWTGTIVNSPLHF.

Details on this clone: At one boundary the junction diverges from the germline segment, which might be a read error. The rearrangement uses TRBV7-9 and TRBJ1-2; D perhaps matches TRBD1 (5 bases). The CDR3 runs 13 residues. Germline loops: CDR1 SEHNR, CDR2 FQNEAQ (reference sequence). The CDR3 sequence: CSSSLARANGYTF. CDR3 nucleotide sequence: TGTTCCAGCAGCTTAGCCAGGGCAAATGGCTACACCTTC. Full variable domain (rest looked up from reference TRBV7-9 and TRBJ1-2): DTGVSQNPRHKITKRGQNVTFRCDPISEHNRLYWYRQTLGQGPEFLTYFQNEAQLEKSRLLSDRFSAERPKGSFSTLEIQRTEQGDSAMYLCSSSLARANGYTFGSGTRLTVV.

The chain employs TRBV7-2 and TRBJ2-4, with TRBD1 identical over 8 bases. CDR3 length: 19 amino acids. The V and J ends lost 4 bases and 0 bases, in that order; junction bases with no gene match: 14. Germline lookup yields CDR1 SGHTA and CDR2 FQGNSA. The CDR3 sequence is CASSYPGTGPFLAKNIQYF. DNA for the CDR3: TGTGCCAGCAGCTACCCCGGGACAGGACCCTTTCTAGCCAAAAACATTCAGTACTTC.

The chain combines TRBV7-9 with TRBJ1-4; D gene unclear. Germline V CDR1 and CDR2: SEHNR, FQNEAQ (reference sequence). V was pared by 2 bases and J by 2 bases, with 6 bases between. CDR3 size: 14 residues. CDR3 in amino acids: CASSLFGTNEKLFF. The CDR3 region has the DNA TGTGCCAGCAGCTTATTTGGCACTAATGAAAAACTGTTTTTT.

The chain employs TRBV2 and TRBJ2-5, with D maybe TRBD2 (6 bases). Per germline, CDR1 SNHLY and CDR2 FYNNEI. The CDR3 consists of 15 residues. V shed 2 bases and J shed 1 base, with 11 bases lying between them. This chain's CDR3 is CASSERLGGQETQYF. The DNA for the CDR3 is TGTGCCAGCAGTGAACGATTGGGAGGCCAAGAGACCCAGTACTTC.

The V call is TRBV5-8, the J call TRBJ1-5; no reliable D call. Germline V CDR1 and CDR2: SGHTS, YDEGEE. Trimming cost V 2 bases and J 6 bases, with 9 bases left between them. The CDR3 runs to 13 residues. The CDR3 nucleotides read TGTGCCAGCAGCTTTTCCCTCGGTCAGCCCCAGCATTTT. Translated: CASSFSLGQPQHF.

CDR3 bases: TGTGCCAGCCATTTCCGGGACAGACCCTACGAGCAGTACTTC. Protein product: CASHFRDRPYEQYF. The chain couples TRBV28 to TRBJ2-7, with 7 bases lining up with TRBD1. The V and J ends lost 8 bases and 2 bases, in that order; junction bases with no gene match: 9. Germline assignment: CDR1 MDHEN and CDR2 SYDVKM. CDR3 size: 14 residues.

The DNA of the CDR3 is TGTGCCAGCAGCGTTAATGACAGGGGACACTACACCTTC. This gives the protein CASSVNDRGHYTF. The gene calls are TRBV9 and TRBJ1-2; 8 bases fit TRBD1. Trimming cost V 2 bases and J 10 bases; bases outside gene matches: 7. In germline, CDR1 is SGDLS, CDR2 YYNGEE. The CDR3 has 13 residues. The full variable domain, completed using reference TRBV9 and TRBJ1-2, is DSGVTQTPKHLITATGQRVTLRCSPRSGDLSVYWYQQSLDQGLQFLIQYYNGEERAKGNILERFSAQQFPDLHSELNLSSLELGDSALYFCASSVNDRGHYTFGSGTRLTVV.

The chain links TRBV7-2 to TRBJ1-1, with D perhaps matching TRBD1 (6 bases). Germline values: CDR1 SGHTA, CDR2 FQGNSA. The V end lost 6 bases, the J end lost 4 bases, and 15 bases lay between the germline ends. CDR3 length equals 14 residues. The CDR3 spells CASRSQGVGTEAFF. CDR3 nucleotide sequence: TGTGCCAGCAGATCACAGGGAGTAGGCACTGAAGCTTTCTTT.

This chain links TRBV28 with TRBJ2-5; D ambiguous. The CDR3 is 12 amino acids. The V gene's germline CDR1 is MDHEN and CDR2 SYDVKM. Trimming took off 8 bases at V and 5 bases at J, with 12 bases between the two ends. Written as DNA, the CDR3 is TGTGCCAGCCGGAGTTCCACGGAGACCCAGTACTTC. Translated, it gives CASRSSTETQYF. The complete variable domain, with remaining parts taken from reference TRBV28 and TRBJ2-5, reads DVKVTQSSRYLVKRTGEKVFLECVQDMDHENMFWYRQDPGLGLRLIYFSYDVKMKEKGDIPEGYSVSREKKERFSLILESASTNQTSMYLCASRSSTETQYFGPGTRLLVL.

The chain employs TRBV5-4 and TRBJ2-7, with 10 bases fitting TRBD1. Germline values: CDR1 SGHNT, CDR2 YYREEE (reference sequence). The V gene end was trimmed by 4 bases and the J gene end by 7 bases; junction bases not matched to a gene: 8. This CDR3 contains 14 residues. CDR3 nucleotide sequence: TGTGCCAGCAGCGCCCGACAGGGGGCGGGAGAGCAGTACTTC. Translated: CASSARQGAGEQYF.

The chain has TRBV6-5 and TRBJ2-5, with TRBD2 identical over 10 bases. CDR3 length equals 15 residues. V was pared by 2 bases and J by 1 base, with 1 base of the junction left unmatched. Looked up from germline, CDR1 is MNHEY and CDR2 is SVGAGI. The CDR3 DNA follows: TGTGCCAGCAGTTACGAGCGGGGGGGCCAAGAGACCCAGTACTTC. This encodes CASSYERGGQETQYF.

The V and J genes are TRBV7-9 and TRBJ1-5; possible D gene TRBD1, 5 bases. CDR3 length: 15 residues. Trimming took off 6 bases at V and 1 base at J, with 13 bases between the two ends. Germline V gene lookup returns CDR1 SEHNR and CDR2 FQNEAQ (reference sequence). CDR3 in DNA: TGTGCCAGCAGTTCAGGGATCGAGAGCAATCAGCCCCAGCATTTT. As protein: CASSSGIESNQPQHF.